The entry below describes one TCR beta chain. CDR3 size: 14 residues. Germline V gene sequence: CDR1 GTSNPN, CDR2 SVGIG (reference sequence). Trimming took 0 bases from V and 5 from J, leaving 11 bases between them. The sample comes from a study of shared clonotypes between healthy human individuals. Study information: For every donor, three CD4 naive, three CD4 memory, two CD8 naive and one CD8 memory plates were used.

Produced via immunoSEQ multiplex PCR; TCRdb's table is partial and in-frame only. The table includes millions of clones, over 85% detected once. The sample comprised naive CD4+ T cells from PBMCs. Subset denoted: CD45RA+ positively selected. This TCR was sampled from a man aged 18 to 29 in good health. Some clones in this sample may be carry-over from other donors' samples. The chain carries TRBV30 and TRBJ1-5; D gene ambiguous. The CDR3 DNA reads TGTGCCTGGAGTGTGCGTTGGGAGGATCAGCCCCAGCATTTT. As protein: CAWSVRWEDQPQHF.